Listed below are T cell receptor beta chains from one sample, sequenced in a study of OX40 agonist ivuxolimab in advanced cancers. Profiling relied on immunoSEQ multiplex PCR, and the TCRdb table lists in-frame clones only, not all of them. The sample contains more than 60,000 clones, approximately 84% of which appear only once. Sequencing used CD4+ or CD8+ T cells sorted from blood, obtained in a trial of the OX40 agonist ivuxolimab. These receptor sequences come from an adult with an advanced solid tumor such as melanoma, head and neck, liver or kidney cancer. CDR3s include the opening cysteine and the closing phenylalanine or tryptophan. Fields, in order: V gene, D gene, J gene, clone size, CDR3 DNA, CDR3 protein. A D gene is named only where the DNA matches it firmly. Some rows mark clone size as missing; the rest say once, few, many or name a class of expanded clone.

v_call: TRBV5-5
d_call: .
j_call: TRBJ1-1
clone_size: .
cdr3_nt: TGTGCCAGCAGCTTCGGGACGGAGGTCAGGGCTGAAGCTTTCTTT
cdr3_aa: CASSFGTEVRAEAFF

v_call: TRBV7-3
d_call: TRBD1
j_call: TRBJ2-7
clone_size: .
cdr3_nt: TGTGCCAGCAGCCGGACAGGGGGCTACGAGCAGTACTTC
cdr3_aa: CASSRTGGYEQYF

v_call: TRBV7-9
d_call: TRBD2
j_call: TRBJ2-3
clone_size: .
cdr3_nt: TGTGCCAGCAGCTTAGTTACTAGCGGTAGCACAGATACGCAGTATTTT
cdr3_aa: CASSLVTSGSTDTQYF

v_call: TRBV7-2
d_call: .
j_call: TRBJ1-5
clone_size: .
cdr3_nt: TGTGCCAGCAGCTTAAAAGGTGCAGGTAGCAATCAGCCCCAGCATTTT
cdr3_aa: CASSLKGAGSNQPQHF

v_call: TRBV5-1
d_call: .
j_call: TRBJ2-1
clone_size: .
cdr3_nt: TGCGCCAGCAGCTTGGCCCTAAACAATGAGCAGTTCTTC
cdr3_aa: CASSLALNNEQFF

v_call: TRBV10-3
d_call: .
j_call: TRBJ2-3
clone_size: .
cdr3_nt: TGTGCCATCAGTTCGGAGGGAGATACGCAGTATTTT
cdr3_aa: CAISSEGDTQYF

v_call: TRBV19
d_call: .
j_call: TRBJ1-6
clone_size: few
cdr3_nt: TGTGCCAGTAGTCTGTTCCCTTCCGGGACAAACAATTCACCCCTCCACTTT
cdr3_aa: CASSLFPSGTNNSPLHF

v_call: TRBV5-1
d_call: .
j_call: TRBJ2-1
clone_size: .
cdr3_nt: TGCGCCAGCAGCCGGGACACCTTTAACCCAAAATTAAATAGTGAGCAGTTCTTC
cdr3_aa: CASSRDTFNPKLNSEQFF

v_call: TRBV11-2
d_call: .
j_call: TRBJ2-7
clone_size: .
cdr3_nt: TGTGCCAGCAGCTTAGATGCCCCGACTAGCTACGAGCAGTACTTC
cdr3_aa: CASSLDAPTSYEQYF

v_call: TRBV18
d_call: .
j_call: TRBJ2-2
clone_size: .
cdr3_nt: TGTGCCAGCGCACAGGGACCCACCGGGGAGCTGTTTTTT
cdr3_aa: CASAQGPTGELFF

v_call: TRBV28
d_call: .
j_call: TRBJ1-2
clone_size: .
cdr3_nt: TGTGCCAGCAGTTTAAACGGGGGAACCTATGGCTACACCTTC
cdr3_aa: CASSLNGGTYGYTF

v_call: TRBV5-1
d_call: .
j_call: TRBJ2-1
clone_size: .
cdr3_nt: TGCGCCAGCAGCTTGGAGCCCTTGAATGAGCAGTTCTTC
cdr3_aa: CASSLEPLNEQFF

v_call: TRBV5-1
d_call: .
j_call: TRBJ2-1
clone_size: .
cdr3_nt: TGCGCCAGCAGCTTGGCCGAGACTAATAATGAGCAGTTCTTC
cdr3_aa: CASSLAETNNEQFF

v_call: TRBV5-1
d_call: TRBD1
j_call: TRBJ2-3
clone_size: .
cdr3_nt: TGCGCCAGCAGCTTGGAGGGACAGGGGCCACCCACAGATACGCAGTATTTT
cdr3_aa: CASSLEGQGPPTDTQYF

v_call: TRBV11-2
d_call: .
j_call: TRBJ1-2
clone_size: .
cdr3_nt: TGTGCCAGCAGCCCAGGGAGGACGTATGGCTACACCTTC
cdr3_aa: CASSPGRTYGYTF

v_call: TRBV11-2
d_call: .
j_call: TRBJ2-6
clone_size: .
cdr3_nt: TGTGCCAGCAGCTCGACCTCTGGGGCCAACGTCCTGACTTTC
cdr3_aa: CASSSTSGANVLTF

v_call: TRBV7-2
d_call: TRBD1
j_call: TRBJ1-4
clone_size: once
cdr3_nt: TGTGCCAGCAGCTTGGGGACAGGGCTTAATGAAAAACTGTTTTTT
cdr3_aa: CASSLGTGLNEKLFF

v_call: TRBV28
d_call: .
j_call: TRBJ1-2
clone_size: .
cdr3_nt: TGTGCCAGCAGCCCCCTGGGCTATGGCTACACCTTC
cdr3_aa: CASSPLGYGYTF

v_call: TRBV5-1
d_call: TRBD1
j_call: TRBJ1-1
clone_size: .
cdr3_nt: TGCGCCAGCAGCTTGCTTATTGGACAGGGGGACACTGAAGCTTTCTTT
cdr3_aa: CASSLLIGQGDTEAFF

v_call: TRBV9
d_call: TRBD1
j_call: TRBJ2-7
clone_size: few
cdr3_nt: TGTGCCAGCAGCACGGTGGACAGGGGGGAGCAGTACTTC
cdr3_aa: CASSTVDRGEQYF

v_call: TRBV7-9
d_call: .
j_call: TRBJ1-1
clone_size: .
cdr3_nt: TGTGCCAGCAGCTTTGAGGGGAACACTGAAGCTTTCTTT
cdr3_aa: CASSFEGNTEAFF

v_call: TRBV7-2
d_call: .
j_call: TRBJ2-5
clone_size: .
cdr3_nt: TGTGCCAGCAGCCTACAGATCCAGGAGACCCAGTACTTC
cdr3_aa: CASSLQIQETQYF

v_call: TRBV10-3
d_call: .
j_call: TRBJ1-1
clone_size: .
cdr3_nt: TGTGCCATCAGTGGGTCAGCGAACACTGAAGCTTTCTTT
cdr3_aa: CAISGSANTEAFF

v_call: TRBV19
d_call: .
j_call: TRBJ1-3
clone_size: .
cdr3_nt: TGTGCCAGTAGTATCGCCGGAACCTCTGGAAACACCATATATTTT
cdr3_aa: CASSIAGTSGNTIYF

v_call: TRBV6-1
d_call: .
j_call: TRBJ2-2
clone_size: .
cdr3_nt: TGTGCCAGCAAATCCGGAGCCTCGAACACCGGGGAGCTGTTTTTT
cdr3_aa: CASKSGASNTGELFF

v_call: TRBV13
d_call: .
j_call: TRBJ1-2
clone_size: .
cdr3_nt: TGTGCCAGCAGCCAGTTTGGGACCGCTAACTATGGCTACACCTTC
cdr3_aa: CASSQFGTANYGYTF

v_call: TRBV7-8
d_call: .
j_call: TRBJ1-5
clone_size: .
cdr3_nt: TGTGCCAGCACCAAGGGGTTGCAGAACAATCAGCCCCAGCATTTT
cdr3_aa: CASTKGLQNNQPQHF

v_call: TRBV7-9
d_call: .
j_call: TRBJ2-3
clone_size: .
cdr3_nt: TGTGCCAGCAGCTTGGGCAGGGTGACAGATACGCAGTATTTT
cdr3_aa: CASSLGRVTDTQYF

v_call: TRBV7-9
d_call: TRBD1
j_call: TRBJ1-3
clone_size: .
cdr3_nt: TGTGCCAGCAGCTCCTGGGACAGGGGGCTATCTGGAAACACCATATATTTT
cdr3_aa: CASSSWDRGLSGNTIYF